These 20 T cell receptor beta chains share one sample of origin, sequenced in a study of control samples from healthy donors and cancer patients. Profiling relied on immunoSEQ multiplex PCR, and the TCRdb table lists in-frame clones only, not all of them. This sample has roughly 120,000 clones; 93% occur once, and the top ten carry about 2.5%. The sequenced sample was blood. The receptors derive from a man younger than 40 in good health.

The chain has TRBV30 and TRBJ1-4, with D hard to call. Germline V gene data show CDR1 as GTSNPN and CDR2 as SVGIG (reference sequence). The CDR3 has 15 residues. Trimming took 2 bases from V and 3 from J, leaving 13 bases between them. The CDR3 nucleotides are TGTGCCTGGAGTCAAAAGGGCAGAGCTAATGAAAAACTGTTTTTT. Residues: CAWSQKGRANEKLFF.

This rearrangement joins TRBV10-3 to TRBJ2-5; 7 positions match TRBD1. Germline V gene data show CDR1 as ENHRY and CDR2 as SYGVKD. This CDR3 is 14 amino acids long. Losses at the gene ends were 3 bases for V and 5 bases for J; bases not matched to a gene: 6. The CDR3 loop reads CAISEGGDEETQYF. In DNA form, the CDR3 reads TGTGCCATCAGTGAAGGGGGCGACGAGGAGACCCAGTACTTC.

This clone was seen only once. The rearrangement uses TRBV5-5 and TRBJ1-2; TRBD1 is a possible D gene (6 bases). This CDR3 contains 13 residues. Germline CDR1 reads SGHKS; CDR2 reads YYEKEE (reference sequence). V lost 4 bases and J lost 4, with 11 bases in between. Here the CDR3 DNA reads TGTGCCAGCAGCCCGGACAGCCTCTATGGCTACACCTTC. Translating it yields CASSPDSLYGYTF.

The rearrangement joins TRBV19 to TRBJ1-1; D ambiguous. The V end was cut by 7 bases, the J end by 3 bases, with 12 bases between. Germline CDR1 is LNHDA and CDR2 is SQIVND (reference sequence). The CDR3 length is 13 residues. This chain's CDR3 is CASIDAGYTEAFF. CDR3 bases: TGTGCCAGTATAGATGCGGGTTACACTGAAGCTTTCTTT. Looking up the rest from reference TRBV19 and TRBJ1-1 gives the full variable domain: DGGITQSPKYLFRKEGQNVTLSCEQNLNHDAMYWYRQDPGQGLRLIYYSQIVNDFQKGDIAEGYSVSREKKESFPLTVTSAQKNPTAFYLCASIDAGYTEAFFGQGTRLTVV.

V and J are TRBV11-2 and TRBJ2-1, with a tentative D call TRBD2 (6 bases). The CDR3 spans 15 residues. V lost 9 bases, J lost 0 bases, and 15 bases lay in between. Germline V CDR1 and CDR2: SGHAT, FQNNGV. CDR3 amino acids: CASLGGSSSYNEQFF. CDR3 bases: TGTGCCAGTCTCGGAGGGTCGAGCTCCTACAATGAGCAGTTCTTC.

This chain uses TRBV9 with TRBJ1-2, with 9 bases aligning to TRBD1. Trimming took 0 bases from V and 2 from J; bases not matched to a gene: 5. Germline V gene data show CDR1 as SGDLS and CDR2 as YYNGEE. This CDR3 is 16 amino acids long. Here the CDR3 reads CASSVARQGENYGYTF. The CDR3 region has the DNA TGTGCCAGCAGCGTAGCTCGACAGGGGGAAAACTATGGCTACACCTTC.

The J gene is TRBJ2-7, the V gene TRBV13; TRBD2 matches 8 bases. The CDR3 covers 15 residues. With V trimmed by 5 bases and J by 3 bases, 9 bases remained unmatched. Germline V gene lookup returns CDR1 PRHDT and CDR2 FYEKMQ (reference sequence). CDR3 residues: CASSQGNGGGYEQYV. In DNA form, the CDR3 reads TGTGCCAGCAGCCAGGGTAACGGGGGGGGCTACGAGCAGTACGTC.

J is TRBJ1-2 and V is TRBV6-5, with TRBD1 matching over 10 bases. Germline V CDR1 and CDR2: MNHEY, SVGAGI. With V trimmed by 7 bases and J by 8 bases, 13 bases remained unmatched. The CDR3 sequence is 15 residues long. The CDR3 nucleotides read TGTGCCAGCACCCCAATCCTAGACAGGGGGCTCGGCTACACCTTC. The encoded protein is CASTPILDRGLGYTF.

This chain joins TRBV23-1 and TRBJ2-7; 7 nucleotides line up with TRBD1. TRBV23-1 falls under the ORF class, with uncertain function. The CDR3 spans 16 residues. The junction had 8 bases not matched to a gene; V was cut back by 3 bases and J by 0 bases. CDR3 sequence reads: CASSHPWTGYSYEQYF. The CDR3 region has the DNA TGCGCCAGCAGTCACCCTTGGACAGGATACTCCTACGAGCAGTACTTC.

The V gene is TRBV27, the J gene TRBJ1-2; a possible D gene is TRBD1 (6 bases). The V and J ends lost 5 bases and 6 bases respectively, with 19 bases between them. Germline CDR1 MNHEY, CDR2 SMNVEV (reference sequence). The CDR3 sequence is 15 residues long. The CDR3 DNA reads as TGTGCCAGCAGTCCCGGGACACGTCCTCGGGATGGCTACACCTTC. Translating it yields CASSPGTRPRDGYTF.

The chain has TRBV2 and TRBJ1-2; D not certain. V gave up 6 bases and J gave up 4 bases, with 12 bases separating them. Germline lookup yields CDR1 SNHLY and CDR2 FYNNEI. The CDR3 runs to 13 residues. CDR3 in DNA: TGTGCCAGCAGGGGCAAGGTCACCTATGGCTACACCTTC. This sequence encodes CASRGKVTYGYTF.

This clone has only one observation. J is TRBJ2-2 and V is TRBV19; D uncertain. The CDR3 contains 11 residues. From germline, CDR1 is LNHDA and CDR2 SQIVND (reference sequence). V lost 7 bases and J lost 5, with 5 bases in between. The DNA of the CDR3 is TGTGCCAGTAAAGGGACCGGGGAGCTGTTTTTT. It codes for CASKGTGELFF.

This clone has just one count. The chain has TRBV10-2 and TRBJ1-1; 7 nucleotides agree with TRBD1. The CDR3 runs to 15 residues. Germline CDR1 is WSHSY and CDR2 is SAAADI. Unmatched junction bases numbered 15, after V lost 4 bases and J lost 10 bases. The DNA for the CDR3 is TGCGCCAGCAGTGGAAGAGGTGAAGGGGGCCGTGGAGCTTTCTTT. Its protein product is CASSGRGEGGRGAFF.

This clone was detected only a few times. The CDR3 DNA reads as TGTGCCAGCAGAGATTGGGGGGGGGTTATGTCGCAGTATTTT. Its protein product is CASRDWGGVMSQYF. The chain links TRBV28 to TRBJ2-3, with 7 bases matching TRBD2. The J segment lost 10 bases and the V segment lost 6 bases, leaving 13 bases of the junction unmatched. Germline assignment: CDR1 MDHEN and CDR2 SYDVKM. The CDR3 has 14 residues.

As DNA, the CDR3 is TGCGCCAGCAGCGGCGGGGCCTCTGGAAACACCATATATTTT. It is translated as CASSGGASGNTIYF. This chain uses TRBV5-1 with TRBJ1-3, with D tentatively TRBD1 (5 bases). This CDR3 region has 14 residues. V lost 4 bases, J lost 0 bases, and 8 bases lay in between. Germline assignment: CDR1 SGHRS and CDR2 YFSETQ.

In its sample, this clone was seen once. V usage is TRBV12-3 or TRBV12-4 and J usage is TRBJ1-1; no clear D. V was trimmed by 5 bases and J by 9 bases, leaving 16 bases between them. The CDR3 spans 13 residues. This CDR3 is CASSQVVYNKAFF. The DNA of the CDR3 is TGTGCCAGCAGTCAGGTAGTTTACAACAAAGCTTTCTTT.

The gene calls are TRBV9 and TRBJ2-1; no clear D gene. Germline values: CDR1 SGDLS, CDR2 YYNGEE. The CDR3 has 16 amino acids. The V gene lost 0 bases and the J gene lost 7 bases, with 17 bases spanning the gap. CDR3 protein: CASSVGAAIAQNEQFF. The CDR3, as DNA: TGTGCCAGCAGCGTAGGGGCAGCGATCGCCCAAAATGAGCAGTTCTTC.

This chain connects TRBV27 to TRBJ2-1, with TRBD1 as a possible D gene (5 bases). This CDR3 spans 13 amino acids. V was pared by 6 bases and J by 5 bases, with 11 bases between. Germline-derived CDR1 and CDR2 are MNHEY and SMNVEV (reference sequence). CDR3 in amino acids: CASRTRVNNEQFF. Written as DNA, the CDR3 is TGTGCCAGCAGAACCAGGGTAAACAATGAGCAGTTCTTC.

The CDR3 nucleotides read TGTGCCAGCAGCCAAGGGTCGGGATTGAGGGGTGGTGAAGCTTTCTTT. Its protein is CASSQGSGLRGGEAFF. The chain has TRBV14 and TRBJ1-1, with D perhaps matching TRBD1 (5 bases). Germline CDR1 is SGHDN and CDR2 is FVKESK. The CDR3 length is 16 residues. V was shortened by 1 base and J by 7 bases, with 19 bases between the two germline ends.

The chain couples TRBV10-3 to TRBJ1-2; TRBD1 aligns across 8 bases. The CDR3 sequence is 15 residues long. Trimming took 2 bases from V and 7 from J; bases not matched to a gene: 9. Germline values: CDR1 ENHRY, CDR2 SYGVKD. The CDR3 reads CAISETMQGAGGYTF. The CDR3 DNA is TGTGCCATCAGTGAGACGATGCAGGGGGCCGGTGGCTACACCTTC.